The 9 T cell receptor beta chains below were found in one sample sequenced in a study of blood T cells in healthy people across ages. With a J-beta primer mix and a sample-barcoded 5' primer, a second PCR ran roughly 6 to 11 cycles. TCRdb passed the 5' RACE reads through MiXCR, listing each CDR3 protein once. The sample has about 640,000 distinct CDR3 sequences; approximately 30% are singletons. Sequencing was done on a sample of blood. The receptors were gathered from a woman aged 80 or over in good health.

V gene TRBV4-1 combines with J gene TRBJ2-3, with 11 nucleotides matching TRBD2. Trimming took 1 base from V and 5 from J; bases not matched to a gene: 2. Germline V gene data show CDR1 as MGHRA and CDR2 as YSYEKL. The CDR3 sequence is 15 residues long. CDR3 sequence (DNA): TGCGCCAGCAGCCAAGTTCTAGCGGGAGGAGATACGCAGTATTTT. Encoded protein: CASSQVLAGGDTQYF.

This clonotype was seen ten or more times. The rearrangement links TRBV10-3 to TRBJ1-1; a possible D gene is TRBD1 (5 bases). Trimming left V 6 bases short and J 11 bases short, with 19 bases between. The CDR3 runs to 13 residues. Per the germline V gene, CDR1 is ENHRY and CDR2 is SYGVKD. CDR3 coding DNA: TGTGCCATCAGGGATCCGGGGCAGTGGATGGCTTTCTTT. It codes for CAIRDPGQWMAFF.

The sample holds many counts of this clonotype. The chain couples TRBV20-1 to TRBJ2-1; D gene ambiguous. The CDR3 runs to 14 residues. Germline V gives CDR1 DFQATT, CDR2 SNEGSKA (reference sequence). The V and J ends lost 1 base and 3 bases respectively, with 10 bases between them. CDR3 nucleotide sequence: TGCAGTGCTAGAGCGACTCCCAACTACAATGAGCAGTTCTTC. Encoded protein: CSARATPNYNEQFF.

Concerning this clonotype: A much larger clone is a single base away; this may be a read error. The chain carries TRBV3-1 and TRBJ2-5; 9 bases agree with TRBD1. Germline V lookup: CDR1 LGHDT, CDR2 YNNKEL (reference sequence). This CDR3 comprises 18 residues. The CDR3 DNA sequence: TGTGCCAGCAGCCAAGAAGACACAGGGGGCGTTTACCAAGAGGCCCAGTACTTC. Its protein product is CASSQEDTGGVYQEAQYF.

The chain links TRBV6-6 to TRBJ2-2; D remains unclear. Trimming removed 8 bases from V and 4 bases from J, with 14 bases in between. The CDR3 consists of 14 residues. CDR1 is MNHNY and CDR2 is SVGAGI in the germline V gene (reference sequence). The CDR3 DNA reads as TGTGCCAGCTTAGGGTCAGAAATCACCGGGGAGCTGTTTTTT. This codes for CASLGSEITGELFF.

The chain is built from TRBV5-4 and TRBJ2-1, with 7 bases matching TRBD1. With V trimmed by 4 bases and J by 3 bases, 10 bases remained unmatched. The germline V gene has CDR1 SGHNT and CDR2 YYREEE (reference sequence). This CDR3 has 16 amino acids. The CDR3 bases are TGTGCCAGCAGCCCAAGACAGGGCGGTAACTACAATGAGCAGTTCTTC. This codes for CASSPRQGGNYNEQFF.

The J gene is TRBJ2-2, the V gene TRBV3-1; 7 bases fit TRBD2. The V segment lost 2 bases and the J segment 6 bases; nucleotides outside the gene matches: 15. CDR1 and CDR2 (germline): LGHDT, YNNKEL (reference sequence). The length of the CDR3 is 18 residues. The CDR3 protein is CASSQPKVRASGAGELFF. The CDR3 nucleotides are TGTGCCAGCAGCCAACCAAAGGTCAGGGCTAGCGGCGCCGGGGAGCTGTTTTTT.

The chain links TRBV6-5 to TRBJ2-7, with 11 bases fitting TRBD1. In germline, CDR1 is MNHEY, CDR2 SVGAGI. V shed 6 bases and J 1 base; nucleotides not matched to a gene: 14. The CDR3 loop spans 18 amino acids. CDR3 coding DNA: TGTGCCAGCAGCTTAGCCGGGACAGGGGGTTCCCTATCCTACGAGCAGTACTTC. Its protein is CASSLAGTGGSLSYEQYF.

As concerns this clonotype: A much bigger clone sits one base away, suggesting this may be a read error. This chain joins TRBV5-1 and TRBJ2-1; unclear D gene. From germline, CDR1 is SGHRS and CDR2 YFSETQ. This CDR3 comprises 14 residues. CDR3 nucleotides: TGCGCCAACAGCTTGACGACTCTTCCGACTGAGCAGTTCTTC. Translation: CANSLTTLPTEQFF.